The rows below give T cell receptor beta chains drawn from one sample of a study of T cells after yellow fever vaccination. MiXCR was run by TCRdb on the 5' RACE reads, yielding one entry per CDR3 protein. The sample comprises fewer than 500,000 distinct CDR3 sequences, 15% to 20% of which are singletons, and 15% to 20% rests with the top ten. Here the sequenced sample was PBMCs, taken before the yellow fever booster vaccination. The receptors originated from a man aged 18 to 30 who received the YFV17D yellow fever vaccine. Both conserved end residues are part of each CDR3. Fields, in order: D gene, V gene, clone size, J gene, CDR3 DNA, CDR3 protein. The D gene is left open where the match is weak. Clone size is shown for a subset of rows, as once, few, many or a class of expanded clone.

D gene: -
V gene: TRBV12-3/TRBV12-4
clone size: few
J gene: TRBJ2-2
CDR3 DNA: TGTGCCAGCAGTTCTCCGGGACAGAACACCGGGGAGCTGTTTTTT
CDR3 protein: CASSSPGQNTGELFF

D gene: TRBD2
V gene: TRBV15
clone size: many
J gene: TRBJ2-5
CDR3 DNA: TGTGCCACCAGCAGAGGGGGGGGAGAGACCCAGTACTTC
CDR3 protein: CATSRGGGETQYF

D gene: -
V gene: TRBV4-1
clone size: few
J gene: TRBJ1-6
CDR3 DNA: TGCGCCAGCAGCCCACTAGAACTTACTTATTCACCCCTCCACTTT
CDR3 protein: CASSPLELTYSPLHF

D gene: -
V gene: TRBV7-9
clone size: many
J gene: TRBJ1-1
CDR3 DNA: TGTGCCAGCAGCTTAGAGAACACTGAAGCTTTCTTT
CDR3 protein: CASSLENTEAFF

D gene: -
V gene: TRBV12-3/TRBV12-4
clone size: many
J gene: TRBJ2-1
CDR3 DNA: TGTGCCAGCAGTTTATACAATGAGCAGTTCTTC
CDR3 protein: CASSLYNEQFF

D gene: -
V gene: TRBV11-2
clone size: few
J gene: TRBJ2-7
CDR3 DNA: TGTGCCAGCAGCTACCCTCACAGGGACGGATCCTACGAGCAGTACTTC
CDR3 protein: CASSYPHRDGSYEQYF

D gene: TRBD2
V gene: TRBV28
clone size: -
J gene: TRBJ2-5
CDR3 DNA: TGTGCCAGCACCTCCGTGGGGGAGGGAGAGACCCAGTACTTC
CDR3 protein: CASTSVGEGETQYF

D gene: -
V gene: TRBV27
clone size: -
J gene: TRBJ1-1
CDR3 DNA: TGTGCCAGCAGTTTCGGCGGGGGCCTCACGCCAGTTCGGGGCACTGAAGCTTTCTTT
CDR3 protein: CASSFGGGLTPVRGTEAFF

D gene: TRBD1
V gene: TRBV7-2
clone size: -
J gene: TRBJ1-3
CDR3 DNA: TGTGCCAGCAGCGCCTCGACAGGGTCAGTCAACACCATATATTTT
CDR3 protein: CASSASTGSVNTIYF

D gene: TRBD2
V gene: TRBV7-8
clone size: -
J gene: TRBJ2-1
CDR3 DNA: TGTGCCAGCAGCTTAGGGGGGCGGGGGGTCTGGCAGTTCTTC
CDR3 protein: CASSLGGRGVWQFF

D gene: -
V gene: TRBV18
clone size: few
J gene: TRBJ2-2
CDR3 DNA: TGTGCCAGCTCACCCAGGGCGAACACCGGGGAGCTGTTTTTT
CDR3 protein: CASSPRANTGELFF

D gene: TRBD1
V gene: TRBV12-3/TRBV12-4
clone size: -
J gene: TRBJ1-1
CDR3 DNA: TGTGCCAGCAGCGCAAGGGGGCCTGGAACTGAAGCTTTCTTT
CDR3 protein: CASSARGPGTEAFF

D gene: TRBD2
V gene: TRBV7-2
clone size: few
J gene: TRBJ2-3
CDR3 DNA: TGTGCCAGCAGCTTATTTATCACTAGCGGGGGAGATACGCAGTATTTT
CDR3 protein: CASSLFITSGGDTQYF

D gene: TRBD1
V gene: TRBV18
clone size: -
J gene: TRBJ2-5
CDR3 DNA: TGTGCCAGCTCACCGTTTTCAGGACAGGGAGAGACCCAGTACTTC
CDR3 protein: CASSPFSGQGETQYF

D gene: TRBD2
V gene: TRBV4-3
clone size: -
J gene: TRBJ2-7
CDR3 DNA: TGCGCCAGCAGCCAAGTACCTCCGACGGGGCGGGAGTACGAGCAGTACTTC
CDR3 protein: CASSQVPPTGREYEQYF

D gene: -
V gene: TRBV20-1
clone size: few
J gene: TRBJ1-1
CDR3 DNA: TGCAGTGCTAGAGGCCGGGGGGAAACTGAAGCTTTCTTT
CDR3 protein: CSARGRGETEAFF

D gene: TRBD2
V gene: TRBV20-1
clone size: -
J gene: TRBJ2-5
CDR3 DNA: TGCAGTGCTAGAGATATGCGGGGGGGCGAGACCCAGTACTTC
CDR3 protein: CSARDMRGGETQYF

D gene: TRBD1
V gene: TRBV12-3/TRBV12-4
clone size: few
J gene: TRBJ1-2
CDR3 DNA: TGTGCCAGCAGTTTCAGGGGGCAGGGCTATGGCTACACCTTC
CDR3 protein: CASSFRGQGYGYTF

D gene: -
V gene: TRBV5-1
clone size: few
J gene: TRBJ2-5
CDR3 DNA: TGCGCCAGCAGCGCGTTGCATTCGGAACAAGAGACCCAGTACTTC
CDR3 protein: CASSALHSEQETQYF

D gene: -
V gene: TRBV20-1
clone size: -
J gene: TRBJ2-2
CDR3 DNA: TGCAGTGCTAGAGCGGCAGGAAGGGAGCTGTTTTTT
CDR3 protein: CSARAAGRELFF

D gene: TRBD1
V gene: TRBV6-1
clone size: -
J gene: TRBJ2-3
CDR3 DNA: TGTGCCAGCAGTGATAATGGCAGGGGGACAGATACGCAGTATTTT
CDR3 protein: CASSDNGRGTDTQYF

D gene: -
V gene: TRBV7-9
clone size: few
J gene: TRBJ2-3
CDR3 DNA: TGTGCCTCTGGGCCGGGCACAGATACGCAGTATTTT
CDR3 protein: CASGPGTDTQYF

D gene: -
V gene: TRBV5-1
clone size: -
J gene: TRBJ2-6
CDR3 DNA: TGCGCCAGCAGCCTTTCCGGGACGGACTCTGGGGCCAACGTCCTGACTTTC
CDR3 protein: CASSLSGTDSGANVLTF

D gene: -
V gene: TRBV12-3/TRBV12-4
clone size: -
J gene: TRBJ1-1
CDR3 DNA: TGTGCCAGCAGTTTAGGCGGGCTCTACACTGAAGCTTTCTTT
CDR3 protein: CASSLGGLYTEAFF

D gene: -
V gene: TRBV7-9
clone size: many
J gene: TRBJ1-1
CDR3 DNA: TGTGCCAGCAGCTACCCAGGACACCTGAACACTGAAGCTTTCTTT
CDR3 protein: CASSYPGHLNTEAFF

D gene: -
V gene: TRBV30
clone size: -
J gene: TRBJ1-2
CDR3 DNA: TGTGCCTGGAGCTCTCTCGGGGCTAACTATGGCTACACCTTC
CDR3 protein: CAWSSLGANYGYTF

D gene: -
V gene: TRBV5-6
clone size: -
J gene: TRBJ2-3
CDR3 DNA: TGTGCCAGCAGCTTGGCATACAGGGTCGCGGGTCCCGGAGTAACAGATACGCAGTATTTT
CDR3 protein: CASSLAYRVAGPGVTDTQYF

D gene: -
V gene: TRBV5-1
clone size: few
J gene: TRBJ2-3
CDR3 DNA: TGCGCCAGCAGCTTGGGCCAAGATACGCAGTATTTT
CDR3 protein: CASSLGQDTQYF

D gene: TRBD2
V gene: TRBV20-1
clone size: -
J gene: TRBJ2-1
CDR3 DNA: TGCAGTGCTAGAGACCCGGGACTAGCGGGGGTAAATGAGCAGTTCTTC
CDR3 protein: CSARDPGLAGVNEQFF

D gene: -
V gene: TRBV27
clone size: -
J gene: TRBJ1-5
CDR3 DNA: TGTGCCAGCAGTCCCCAGGGTCTGGGCAATCAGCCCCAGCATTTT
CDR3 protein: CASSPQGLGNQPQHF

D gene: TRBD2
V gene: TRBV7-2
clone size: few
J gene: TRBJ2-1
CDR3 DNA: TGTGCCAGCAGCCCCCGGGTGCGGGGGGACAATGAGCAGTTCTTC
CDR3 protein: CASSPRVRGDNEQFF

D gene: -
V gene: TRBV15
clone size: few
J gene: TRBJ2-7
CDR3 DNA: TGTGCCACCAGCCCCCGCCAGGGGAGCGACGAGCAGTACTTC
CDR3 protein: CATSPRQGSDEQYF

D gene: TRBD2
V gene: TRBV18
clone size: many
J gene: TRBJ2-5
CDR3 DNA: TGTGCCAGCTCACCCGGACTAGCGGGGAACCAAGAGACCCAGTACTTC
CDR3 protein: CASSPGLAGNQETQYF

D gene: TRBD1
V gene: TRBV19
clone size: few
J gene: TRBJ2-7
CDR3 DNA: TGTGCCAGTAGTACCCACAGGGGACCCACGTCCGAGCAGTACTTC
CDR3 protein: CASSTHRGPTSEQYF

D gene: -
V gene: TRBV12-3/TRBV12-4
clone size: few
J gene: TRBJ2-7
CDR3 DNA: TGTGCCAGCAGTTTAGCGTCCAGCGGTGAAGCGGAGCAGTACTTC
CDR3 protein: CASSLASSGEAEQYF

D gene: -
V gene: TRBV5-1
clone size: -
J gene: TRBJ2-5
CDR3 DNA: TGCGCCAGCAGCTTAGTCGGCTGGTCCGGAGAGACCCAGTACTTC
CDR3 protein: CASSLVGWSGETQYF

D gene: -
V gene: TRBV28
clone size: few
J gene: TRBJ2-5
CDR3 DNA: TGTGCCAGCAGTTTTATAGGGCAAGAGACCCAGTACTTC
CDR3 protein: CASSFIGQETQYF

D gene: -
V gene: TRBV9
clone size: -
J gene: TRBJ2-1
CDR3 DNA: TGTGCCAGCAGCGTAGGTTTCTTAAAGGGCAGGGAGTTCTTC
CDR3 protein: CASSVGFLKGREFF

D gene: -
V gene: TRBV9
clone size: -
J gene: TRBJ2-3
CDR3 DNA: TGTGCCAGCAGCAATCCGAGAGGAGGAGGTACGCAGTATTTT
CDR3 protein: CASSNPRGGGTQYF

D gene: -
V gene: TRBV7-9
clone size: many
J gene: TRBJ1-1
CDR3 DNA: TGTGCCAGCAGCCCTTTCACTAGGGGGAACACTGAAGCTTTCTTT
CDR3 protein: CASSPFTRGNTEAFF

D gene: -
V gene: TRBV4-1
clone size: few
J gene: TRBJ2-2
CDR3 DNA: TGCGCCAGCAGCCAAGAGGGGGTCACCGGGGAGCTGTTTTTT
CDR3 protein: CASSQEGVTGELFF

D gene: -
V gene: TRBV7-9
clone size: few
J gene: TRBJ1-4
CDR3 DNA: TGTGCCAGCAGCTTGGATGACGGACGGGGTGAAAAACTGTTTTTT
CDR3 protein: CASSLDDGRGEKLFF

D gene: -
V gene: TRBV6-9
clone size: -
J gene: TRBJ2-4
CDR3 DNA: TGTGCCAGCAGGGAAGCCAAAAACATTCAGTACTTC
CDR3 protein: CASREAKNIQYF

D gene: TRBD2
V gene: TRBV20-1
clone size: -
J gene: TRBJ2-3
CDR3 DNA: TGCAGTGCTAGCCCTAGCGGAGCTACCTCCCTGTACACAGATACGCAGTATTTT
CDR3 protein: CSASPSGATSLYTDTQYF

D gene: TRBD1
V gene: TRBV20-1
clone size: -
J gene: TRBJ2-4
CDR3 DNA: TGCAGTGATTACGACAGGGTGACTGCCAAAAACATTCAGTACTTC
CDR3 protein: CSDYDRVTAKNIQYF

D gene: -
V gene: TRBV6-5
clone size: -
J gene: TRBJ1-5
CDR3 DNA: TGTGCCAGCAGCCAAGCCTACCCTGGCAATCAGCCCCAGCATTTT
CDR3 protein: CASSQAYPGNQPQHF

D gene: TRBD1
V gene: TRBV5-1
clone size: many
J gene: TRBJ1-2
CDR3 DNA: TGCGCCAGCAGCTTGGTTGCCGGACAGGGTTATAGTGGCTACACCTTC
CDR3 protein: CASSLVAGQGYSGYTF

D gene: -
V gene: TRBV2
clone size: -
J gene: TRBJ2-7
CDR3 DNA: TGTGCCACCTCAATAGGCGAAGTCATTAGCTCCTACGAGCAGTACTTC
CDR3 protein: CATSIGEVISSYEQYF

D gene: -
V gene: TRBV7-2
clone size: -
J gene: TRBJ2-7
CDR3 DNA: TGTGCCAGCAGCCCGAGAGGGGGGTTGAAGGAGCAGTACTTC
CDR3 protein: CASSPRGGLKEQYF

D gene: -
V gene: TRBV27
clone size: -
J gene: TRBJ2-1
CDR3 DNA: TGTGCCAGCAAATGGAGTGATAATGAGCAGTTCTTC
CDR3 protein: CASKWSDNEQFF

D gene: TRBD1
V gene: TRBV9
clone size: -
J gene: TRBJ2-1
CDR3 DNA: TGTGCCAGCAGCGTATCCCACAGGGGGATCAGTGAGCAGTTCTTC
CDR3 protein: CASSVSHRGISEQFF

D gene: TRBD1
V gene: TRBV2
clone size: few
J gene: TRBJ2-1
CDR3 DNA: TGTGCCACCCACGGACAGGTTGGAGATGAGCAGTTCTTC
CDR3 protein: CATHGQVGDEQFF

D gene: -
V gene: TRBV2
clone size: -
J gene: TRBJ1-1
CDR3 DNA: TGTGCCAGAAGTACAGCTAAGACAGAAGCTTTCTTT
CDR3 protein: CARSTAKTEAFF

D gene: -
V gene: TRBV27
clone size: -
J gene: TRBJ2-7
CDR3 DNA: TGTGCCAGCAGTTCCCGGACTACCCTCGTGGAGCAGTACTTC
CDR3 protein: CASSSRTTLVEQYF

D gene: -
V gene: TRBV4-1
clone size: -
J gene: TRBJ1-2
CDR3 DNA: TGCGCCAGCAGCCAAGAGGGACCTGGCTACACCTTC
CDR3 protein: CASSQEGPGYTF

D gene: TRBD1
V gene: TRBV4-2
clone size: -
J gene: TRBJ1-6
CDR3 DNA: TGTGCCAGCAGCCAAGAAGAGACAGGGTATGTTCCACCCCTCCACTTT
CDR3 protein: CASSQEETGYVPPLHF

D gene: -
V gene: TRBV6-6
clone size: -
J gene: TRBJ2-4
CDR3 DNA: TGTGCCAGCAGTTACCCAGCGGCGGAAGGTAACATTCAGTACTTC
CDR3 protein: CASSYPAAEGNIQYF

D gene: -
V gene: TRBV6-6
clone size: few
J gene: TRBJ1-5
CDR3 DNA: TGTGCCAGCAGCCAGGGACGCCTCATGGGGCAGCCCCAGCATTTT
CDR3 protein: CASSQGRLMGQPQHF

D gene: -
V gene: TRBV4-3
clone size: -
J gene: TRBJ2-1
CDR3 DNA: TGCGCCAGCAGCCAACGCCGGGACGGGGAATATGAGCAGTTCTTC
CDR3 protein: CASSQRRDGEYEQFF